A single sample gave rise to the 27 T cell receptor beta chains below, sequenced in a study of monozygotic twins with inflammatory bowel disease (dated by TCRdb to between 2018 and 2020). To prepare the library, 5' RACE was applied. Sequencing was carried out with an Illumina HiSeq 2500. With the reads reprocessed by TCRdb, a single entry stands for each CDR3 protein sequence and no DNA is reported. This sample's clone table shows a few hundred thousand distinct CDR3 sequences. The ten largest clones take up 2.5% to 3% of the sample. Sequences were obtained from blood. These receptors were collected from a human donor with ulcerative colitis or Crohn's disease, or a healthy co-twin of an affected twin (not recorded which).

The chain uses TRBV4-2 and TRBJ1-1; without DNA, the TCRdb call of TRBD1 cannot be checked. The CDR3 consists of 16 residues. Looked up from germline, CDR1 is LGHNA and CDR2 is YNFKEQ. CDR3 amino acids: CASSPGQDLLGTEAFF.

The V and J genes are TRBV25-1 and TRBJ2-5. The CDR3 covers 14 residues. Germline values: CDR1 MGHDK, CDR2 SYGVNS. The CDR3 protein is CASWVGNLMETQYF.

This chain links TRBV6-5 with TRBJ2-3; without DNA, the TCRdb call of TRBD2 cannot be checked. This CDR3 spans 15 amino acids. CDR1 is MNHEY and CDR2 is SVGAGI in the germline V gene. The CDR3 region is CASSYRTSGRDTQYF.

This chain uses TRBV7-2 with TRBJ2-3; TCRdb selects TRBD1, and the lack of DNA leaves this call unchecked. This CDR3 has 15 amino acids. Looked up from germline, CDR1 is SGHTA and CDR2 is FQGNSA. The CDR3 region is CASSRDRDYTDTQYF. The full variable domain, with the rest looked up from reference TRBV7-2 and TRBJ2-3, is GAGVSQSPSNKVTEKGKDVELRCDPISGHTALYWYRQSLGQGLEFLIYFQGNSAPDKSGLPSDRFSAERTGGSVSTLTIQRTQQEDSAVYLCASSRDRDYTDTQYFGPGTRLTVL.

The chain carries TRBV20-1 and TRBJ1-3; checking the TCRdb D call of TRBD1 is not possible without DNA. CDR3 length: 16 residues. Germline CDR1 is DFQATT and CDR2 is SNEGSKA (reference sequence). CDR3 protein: CSARSWAGSSGNTIYF.

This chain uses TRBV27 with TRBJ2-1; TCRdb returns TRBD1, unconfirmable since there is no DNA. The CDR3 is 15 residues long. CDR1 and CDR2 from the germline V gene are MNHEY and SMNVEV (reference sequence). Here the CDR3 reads CASIPGQGPYNEQFF.

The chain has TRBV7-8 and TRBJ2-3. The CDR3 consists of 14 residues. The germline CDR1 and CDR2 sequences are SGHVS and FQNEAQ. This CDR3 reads CASSSKTSTDTQYF.

The CDR3 here is CSGQGEGYSNQPQHF. The gene calls are TRBV20-1 and TRBJ1-5; there is no DNA to check the TCRdb D call of TRBD1. There are 15 residues in the CDR3. Germline V gene sequence: CDR1 DFQATT, CDR2 SNEGSKA (reference sequence).

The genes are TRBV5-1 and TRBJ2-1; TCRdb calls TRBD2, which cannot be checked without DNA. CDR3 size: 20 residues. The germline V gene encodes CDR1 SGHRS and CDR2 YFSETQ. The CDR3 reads CASSLGATSGGLSSYNEQFF.

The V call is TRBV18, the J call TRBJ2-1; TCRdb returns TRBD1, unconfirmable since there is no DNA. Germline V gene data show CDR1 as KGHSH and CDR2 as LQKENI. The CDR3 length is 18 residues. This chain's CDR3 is CASSPGQGVARSYNEQFF.

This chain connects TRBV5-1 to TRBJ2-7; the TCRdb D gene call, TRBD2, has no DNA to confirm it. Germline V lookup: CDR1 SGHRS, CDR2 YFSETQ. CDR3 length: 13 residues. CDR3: CASSSLGGDEQYF.

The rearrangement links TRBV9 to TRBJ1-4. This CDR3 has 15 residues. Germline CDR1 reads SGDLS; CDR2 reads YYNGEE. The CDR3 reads CASSVGGGFNEKLFF.

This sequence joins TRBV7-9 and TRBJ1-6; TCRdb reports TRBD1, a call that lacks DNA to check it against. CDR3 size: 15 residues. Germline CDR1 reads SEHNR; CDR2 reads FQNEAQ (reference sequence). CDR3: CASSIPGVGNSPLHF.

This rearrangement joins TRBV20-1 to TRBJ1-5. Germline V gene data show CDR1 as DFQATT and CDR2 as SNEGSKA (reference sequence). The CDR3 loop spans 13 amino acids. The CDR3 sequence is CSARFPSNQPQHF.

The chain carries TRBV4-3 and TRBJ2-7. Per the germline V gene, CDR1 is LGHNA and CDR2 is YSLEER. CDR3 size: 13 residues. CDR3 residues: CASSQDTVYEQYF.

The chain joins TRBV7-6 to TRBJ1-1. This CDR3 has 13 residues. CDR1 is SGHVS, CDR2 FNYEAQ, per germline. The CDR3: CASSTTRNTEAFF.

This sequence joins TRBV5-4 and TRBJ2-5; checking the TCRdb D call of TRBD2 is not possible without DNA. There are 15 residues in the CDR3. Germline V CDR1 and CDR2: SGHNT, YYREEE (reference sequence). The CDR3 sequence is CASRPGLAGEETQYF.

CDR3 sequence: CASSIGGTRSSGANVLTF. The chain uses TRBV19 and TRBJ2-6; as DNA is missing, the TRBD1 call by TCRdb cannot be tested. CDR3 length: 18 residues. Germline V gene data show CDR1 as LNHDA and CDR2 as SQIVND (reference sequence).

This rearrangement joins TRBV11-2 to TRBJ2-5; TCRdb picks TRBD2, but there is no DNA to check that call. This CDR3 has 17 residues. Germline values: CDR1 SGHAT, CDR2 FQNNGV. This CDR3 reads CASSPGLAGASGGTQYF.

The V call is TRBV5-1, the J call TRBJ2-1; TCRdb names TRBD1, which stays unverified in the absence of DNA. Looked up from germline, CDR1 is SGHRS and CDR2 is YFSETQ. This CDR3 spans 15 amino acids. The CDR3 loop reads CASARTGGLYNEQFF.

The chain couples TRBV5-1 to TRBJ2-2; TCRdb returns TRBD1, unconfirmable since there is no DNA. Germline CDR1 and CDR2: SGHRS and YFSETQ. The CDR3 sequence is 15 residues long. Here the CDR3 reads CASSSPDRGYGELFF.

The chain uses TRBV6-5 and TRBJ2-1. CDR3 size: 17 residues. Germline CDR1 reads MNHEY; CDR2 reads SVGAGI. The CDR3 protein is CASSYSIRGSSYNEQFF.

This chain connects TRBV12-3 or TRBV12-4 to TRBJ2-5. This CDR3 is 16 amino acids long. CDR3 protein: CASSPLLWESKETQYF.

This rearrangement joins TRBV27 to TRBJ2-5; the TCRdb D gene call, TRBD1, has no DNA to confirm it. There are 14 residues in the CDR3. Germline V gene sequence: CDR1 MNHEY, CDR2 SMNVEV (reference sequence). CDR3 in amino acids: CASRWTAGQETQYF.

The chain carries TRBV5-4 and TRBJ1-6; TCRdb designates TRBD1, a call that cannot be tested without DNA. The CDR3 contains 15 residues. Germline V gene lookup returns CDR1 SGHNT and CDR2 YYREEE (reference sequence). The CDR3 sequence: CASSLDPGVDSPLHF.

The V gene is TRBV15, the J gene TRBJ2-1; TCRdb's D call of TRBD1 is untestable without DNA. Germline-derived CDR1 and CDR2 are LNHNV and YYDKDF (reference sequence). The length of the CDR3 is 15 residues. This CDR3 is CATSRDIRGHNEQFF. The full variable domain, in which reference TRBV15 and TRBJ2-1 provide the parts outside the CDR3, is DAMVIQNPRYQVTQFGKPVTLSCSQTLNHNVMYWYQQKSSQAPKLLFHYYDKDFNNEADTPDNFQSRRPNTSFCFLDIRSPGLGDTAMYLCATSRDIRGHNEQFFGPGTRLTVL.

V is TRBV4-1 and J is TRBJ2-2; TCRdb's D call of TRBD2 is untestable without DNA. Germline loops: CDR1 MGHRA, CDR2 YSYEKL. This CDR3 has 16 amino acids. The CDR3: CASSQAGGGAPGELFF.